These 27 T cell receptor beta chains were all obtained from the same sample, sequenced in a study of T cells in Graves' hyperthyroidism and ophthalmopathy (dated by TCRdb to the late 2010s). Library construction relied on multiplex PCR. The sequencer was an Illumina HiSeq 2000. TCR beta CDR3 regions were amplified from RNA transcripts. A first-round RT-PCR of the TCR CDR3 used the HTBI primer set with the Qiagen OneStep RT-PCR kit. TCRdb's own reprocessing of the public reads used fastp at Q25 and MiXCR and kept productive beta chains. Entries that share a CDR3 protein sequence are merged under the most common genes and DNA. The sample data list some 720,000 distinct CDR3 sequences, and 16% of these were observed just once. Approximately 8.4% of the sample is held by the ten biggest clonotypes. The sample comprised blood. The receptors were sampled from a man younger than 30 with Graves' hyperthyroidism.

In its sample, this clonotype was seen a few times. The chain combines TRBV7-8 with TRBJ1-2; the match to TRBD1 covers 11 bases. CDR3 size: 16 residues. V was clipped by 5 bases and J by 0 bases; unmatched bases: 5. The germline CDR1 and CDR2 sequences are SGHVS and FQNEAQ. The CDR3 sequence is CASSAGTGGTNYGYTF. The CDR3 region has the DNA TGTGCCAGCAGCGCGGGGACAGGGGGAACTAACTATGGCTACACCTTC.

The chain links TRBV29-1 to TRBJ2-7; TRBD1 agrees at 9 bases. CDR3 length: 13 residues. J was trimmed by 5 bases and V by 3 bases; bases with no gene match: 5. Germline V lookup: CDR1 SQVTM, CDR2 ANQGSEA. The CDR3 sequence is CSVDGTGLDEQYF. The CDR3 DNA sequence: TGCAGCGTTGACGGGACAGGGTTGGACGAGCAGTACTTC.

The CDR3 sequence: CASSPFSNRQYNQPQHF. In nucleotides, the CDR3 is TGTGCCAGCTCACCGTTTTCGAACAGACAGTACAATCAGCCCCAGCATTTT. The chain uses TRBV18 and TRBJ1-5, with D perhaps TRBD1 (5 bases). Germline CDR1 reads KGHSH; CDR2 reads LQKENI. CDR3 length: 17 amino acids. Trimming took 3 bases from V and 3 from J, leaving 18 bases between them.

Many counts were recorded for this clonotype. The chain links TRBV7-2 to TRBJ2-1; tentative D call: TRBD1 (5 bases). The CDR3 has 15 amino acids. The germline V gene has CDR1 SGHTA and CDR2 FQGNSA. V lost 3 bases, J lost 0 bases, and 9 bases lay in between. The CDR3 DNA reads TGTGCCAGCAGCTTTCAGGGTAGCTCCTACAATGAGCAGTTCTTC. This codes for CASSFQGSSYNEQFF. Variable domain in full (rest from reference TRBV7-2 and TRBJ2-1): GAGVSQSPSNKVTEKGKDVELRCDPISGHTALYWYRQSLGQGLEFLIYFQGNSAPDKSGLPSDRFSAERTGGSVSTLTIQRTQQEDSAVYLCASSFQGSSYNEQFFGPGTRLTVL.

This clonotype occurred a few times. The genes are TRBV20-1 and TRBJ1-5; 7 bases are a match to TRBD1. This CDR3 contains 14 residues. V dropped 5 bases and J dropped 5; count of bases not matched to a gene: 9. CDR1 DFQATT and CDR2 SNEGSKA come from the germline V gene (reference sequence). The CDR3 coding sequence is TGCAGTGCTCAGAGGGGGCCAAGCGATCAGCCCCAGCATTTT. Translation: CSAQRGPSDQPQHF.

This clonotype was recorded at least ten times. The chain recombines TRBV28 with TRBJ2-7; 9 bases are shared with TRBD2. The CDR3 extends over 15 amino acids. The trim removed 5 bases at V and 2 bases at J, leaving 7 bases unmatched. CDR1 is MDHEN, CDR2 SYDVKM, per germline. The CDR3 reads CASSIAGAGPYEQYF. CDR3 DNA sequence: TGTGCCAGCAGTATAGCGGGAGCGGGGCCCTACGAGCAGTACTTC.

This clonotype has more than one count but fewer than ten. This chain uses TRBV4-2 with TRBJ2-7; D unresolved. The germline V gene encodes CDR1 LGHNA and CDR2 YNFKEQ. This CDR3 is 13 amino acids long. V shed 1 base and J shed 1 base, with 5 bases lying between them. The CDR3 spells CASSQVESYEQYF. CDR3 coding DNA: TGTGCCAGCAGCCAAGTAGAATCCTACGAGCAGTACTTC.

This clonotype was seen many times. The V gene is TRBV7-9, the J gene TRBJ1-5; 11 nucleotides line up with TRBD1. The CDR3 has 16 residues. With 5 bases clipped from V and 6 bases from J, the junction kept 9 bases outside the gene matches. Germline V gene lookup returns CDR1 SEHNR and CDR2 FQNEAQ (reference sequence). The CDR3 spells CASSDSGTGGRQPQHF. The CDR3 region has the DNA TGTGCCAGCAGCGACTCCGGGACAGGGGGTCGTCAGCCCCAGCATTTT. Complete variable domain (other parts from reference TRBV7-9 and TRBJ1-5): DTGVSQNPRHKITKRGQNVTFRCDPISEHNRLYWYRQTLGQGPEFLTYFQNEAQLEKSRLLSDRFSAERPKGSFSTLEIQRTEQGDSAMYLCASSDSGTGGRQPQHFGDGTRLSIL.

A note on this clonotype: This may come from a read error, since a much larger clone is one base off. The chain is built from TRBV28 and TRBJ2-7; tentative D call: TRBD2 (5 bases). Trimming took 1 base from V and 7 from J, leaving 20 bases between them. The CDR3 covers 16 residues. Germline CDR1 and CDR2: MDHEN and SYDVKM. The CDR3, as DNA: TGTGCCAGCAGTTTATCCTTAGCGTCAGCATTAACGGAGCAGTACTTC. Its translation: CASSLSLASALTEQYF.

This clonotype was observed at least ten times. The V and J genes are TRBV28 and TRBJ2-7; 8 bases align to TRBD1. This CDR3 is 14 amino acids long. The ends lost 5 bases at V and 3 bases at J; junction bases unmatched: 6. CDR1 is MDHEN, CDR2 SYDVKM, per germline. In DNA, the CDR3 is TGTGCCAGCAGTGAGCCGGACAGGGACTACGAGCAGTACTTC. It is translated as CASSEPDRDYEQYF.

This clonotype was detected many times. This rearrangement joins TRBV18 to TRBJ1-2, with D perhaps matching TRBD1 (5 bases). Germline V lookup: CDR1 KGHSH, CDR2 LQKENI. V gave up 2 bases and J gave up 2 bases, with 9 bases separating them. The CDR3 contains 14 residues. CDR3 sequence: CASSPGGSNYGYTF. The CDR3 DNA sequence: TGTGCCAGCTCACCAGGGGGATCCAACTATGGCTACACCTTC.

The sample holds many counts of this clonotype. This chain's CDR3 is CSASTSGRWNEQFF. The CDR3 DNA reads as TGCAGTGCTTCTACTAGCGGGAGATGGAATGAGCAGTTCTTC. The chain is built from TRBV20-1 and TRBJ2-1; 11 positions agree with TRBD2. Germline CDR1 and CDR2: DFQATT and SNEGSKA (reference sequence). V trimming: 5 bases; J trimming: 7 bases; junction bases outside the gene matches: 7. CDR3 length: 14 amino acids.

This rearrangement joins TRBV28 to TRBJ2-1, with 8 bases that match TRBD1. The CDR3 extends over 15 amino acids. Germline V gene sequence: CDR1 MDHEN, CDR2 SYDVKM. With V trimmed by 3 bases and J by 6 bases, 7 bases remained unmatched. The CDR3: CASSFQGAAGNEQFF. CDR3 DNA sequence: TGTGCCAGCAGTTTTCAGGGGGCGGCTGGCAATGAGCAGTTCTTC.

This clonotype occurred many times. The rearrangement links TRBV28 to TRBJ2-1, with 7 bases aligning to TRBD1. Germline V gene lookup returns CDR1 MDHEN and CDR2 SYDVKM. The length of the CDR3 is 14 residues. The J segment lost 12 bases and the V segment lost 4 bases, leaving 12 bases of the junction unmatched. For the CDR3, the DNA is TGTGCCAGCAGTTATGGCAGGGGGAACGGCGCGCAGTTCTTC. Its translation: CASSYGRGNGAQFF. The full variable domain, in which reference TRBV28 and TRBJ2-1 provide the parts outside the CDR3, is DVKVTQSSRYLVKRTGEKVFLECVQDMDHENMFWYRQDPGLGLRLIYFSYDVKMKEKGDIPEGYSVSREKKERFSLILESASTNQTSMYLCASSYGRGNGAQFFGPGTRLTVL.

Details on this clonotype: Being one base from a much bigger clone, this may be a read error. The chain has TRBV28 and TRBJ1-1, with D maybe TRBD1 (6 bases). Germline lookup yields CDR1 MDHEN and CDR2 SYDVKM. The V gene lost 7 bases and the J gene lost 11 bases, with 17 bases spanning the gap. The CDR3 is made up of 12 amino acids. CDR3 region: CASNVGGVSAFF. The CDR3 DNA sequence: TGTGCCAGCAACGTTGGGGGCGTCTCTGCTTTCTTT.

This clonotype was observed a few times. The genes are TRBV6-1 and TRBJ2-1; D is ambiguous. Trimming left V 1 base short and J 4 bases short, with 14 bases between. This CDR3 has 16 residues. Germline CDR1 and CDR2: MNHNS and SASEGT. The CDR3 region has the DNA TGTGCCAGCAGTGAAGATGGCCCCATTTTTTACAATGAGCAGTTCTTC. Translating gives CASSEDGPIFYNEQFF.

This clonotype was counted ten times or more. The gene calls are TRBV5-5 and TRBJ2-5, with TRBD1 matching over 9 bases. CDR1 is SGHKS and CDR2 is YYEKEE in the germline V gene (reference sequence). The CDR3 has 15 residues. V lost 0 bases to trimming and J lost 5 bases; unmatched junction nucleotides: 5. The CDR3, as DNA: TGTGCCAGCAGCTTGGTCGGACAGGGGTTGGAGACCCAGTACTTC. Residues: CASSLVGQGLETQYF.

This chain joins TRBV28 and TRBJ1-5; no clear D gene. There are 14 residues in the CDR3. Germline CDR1 is MDHEN and CDR2 is SYDVKM. Trimming cost V 2 bases and J 9 bases, with 14 bases left between them. DNA for the CDR3: TGTGCCAGCAGTTTAGGGGAGGCCCTCGGGCCCCAGCATTTT. It translates to CASSLGEALGPQHF.

Points on this clonotype: Given a much more abundant clone one base away, this may be a read error. V gene TRBV6-1 combines with J gene TRBJ2-3; no clear D. CDR3 length: 13 residues. V was shortened by 6 bases and J by 0 bases, with 7 bases between the two germline ends. Germline loops: CDR1 MNHNS, CDR2 SASEGT. The chain's CDR3 is CASRLTSTDTQYF. The DNA of the CDR3 is TGTGCCAGCAGGCTCACTAGCACAGATACGCAGTATTTT.

The chain uses TRBV7-9 and TRBJ2-5, with D tentatively TRBD1 (5 bases). CDR1 and CDR2 from the germline V gene are SEHNR and FQNEAQ (reference sequence). V lost 4 bases, J lost 2 bases, and 11 bases lay in between. This CDR3 spans 14 amino acids. This CDR3 is CASSSSGIQETQYF. CDR3 nucleotides: TGTGCCAGCAGCTCATCAGGGATACAAGAGACCCAGTACTTC.

The chain links TRBV20-1 to TRBJ2-5; D is tentatively TRBD1 or TRBD2 (5 bases each). Trimming stripped 3 bases from V and 5 bases from J, with 16 bases between. The CDR3 runs to 14 residues. The germline CDR1 and CDR2 sequences are DFQATT and SNEGSKA (reference sequence). The DNA for the CDR3 is TGCAGTGCTAGCGCTATTAGAGGGGAGGAGACCCAGTACTTC. Protein: CSASAIRGEETQYF.

This clonotype appeared many times. The chain joins TRBV27 to TRBJ2-1, with D uncertain. With 1 base removed from V and 0 bases from J, the gap between germline ends came to 1 base. CDR3 length equals 13 residues. Germline CDR1 reads MNHEY; CDR2 reads SMNVEV (reference sequence). CDR3 sequence reads: CASSLFSYNEQFF. The CDR3 DNA sequence: TGTGCCAGCAGTTTATTCTCCTACAATGAGCAGTTCTTC.

The J gene is TRBJ2-2, the V gene TRBV20-1; D may be TRBD2 (5 bases). Trimming shortened V by 5 bases and J by 0 bases, and 7 bases separated the two germline ends. The CDR3 extends over 13 amino acids. CDR1 DFQATT and CDR2 SNEGSKA come from the germline V gene (reference sequence). CDR3 region: CSAHGTNTGELFF. The CDR3 DNA is TGCAGTGCTCACGGGACGAACACCGGGGAGCTGTTTTTT.

This clonotype was found a few times. The V and J genes are TRBV5-1 and TRBJ2-6, with D possibly TRBD2 on 6 matching bases. CDR1 is SGHRS and CDR2 is YFSETQ in the germline V gene. The CDR3 has 15 amino acids. The V end was cut by 0 bases, the J end by 2 bases, with 6 bases between. CDR3 DNA sequence: TGCGCCAGCAGCTTGGGCGGGACTGGGGCCAACGTCCTGACTTTC. It encodes CASSLGGTGANVLTF.

There are many counts of this clonotype. The rearrangement joins TRBV28 to TRBJ2-1; 7 nucleotides align to TRBD1. CDR3 size: 13 residues. With 3 bases clipped from V and 7 bases from J, the junction kept 3 bases outside the gene matches. CDR1 and CDR2 (germline): MDHEN, SYDVKM. CDR3 in DNA: TGTGCCAGCAGTTTTAGGGGGCATAATGAGCAGTTCTTC. Amino acid sequence: CASSFRGHNEQFF.

The rearrangement links TRBV7-2 to TRBJ1-4; D is possibly TRBD1 (5 bases). The CDR3 sequence is 15 residues long. The germline CDR1 and CDR2 sequences are SGHTA and FQGNSA. The V end was cut by 1 base, the J end by 3 bases, with 9 bases between. The CDR3 region is CASSLVGGANEKLFF. The DNA for the CDR3 is TGTGCCAGCAGCTTAGTGGGGGGGGCTAATGAAAAACTGTTTTTT.

The chain employs TRBV3-1 and TRBJ1-1; unclear D gene. With 11 bases removed from V and 3 bases from J, the gap between germline ends came to 10 bases. This CDR3 is 11 amino acids long. Germline V gene lookup returns CDR1 LGHDT and CDR2 YNNKEL (reference sequence). CDR3: CASGSYTEAFF. For the CDR3, the DNA is TGTGCCTCGGGGTCGTACACTGAAGCTTTCTTT.